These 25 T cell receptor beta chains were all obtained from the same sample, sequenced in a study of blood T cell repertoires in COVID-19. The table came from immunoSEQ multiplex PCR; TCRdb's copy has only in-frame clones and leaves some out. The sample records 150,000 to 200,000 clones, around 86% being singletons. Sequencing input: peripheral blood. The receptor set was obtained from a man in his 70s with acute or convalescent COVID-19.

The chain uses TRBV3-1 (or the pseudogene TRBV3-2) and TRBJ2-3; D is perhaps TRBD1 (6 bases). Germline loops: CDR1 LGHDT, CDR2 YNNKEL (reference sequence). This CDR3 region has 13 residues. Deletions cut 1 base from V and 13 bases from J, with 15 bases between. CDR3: CASSQGGTQAKYF. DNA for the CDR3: TGTGCCAGCAGCCAAGGGGGGACACAAGCGAAGTATTTT.

CDR3 amino acids: CASSFRQGNTGELFF. Written as DNA, the CDR3 is TGCGCCAGCAGCTTCAGGCAGGGGAACACCGGGGAGCTGTTTTTT. The gene calls are TRBV5-1 and TRBJ2-2, with D perhaps TRBD1 (5 bases). CDR1 is SGHRS and CDR2 is YFSETQ in the germline V gene. This CDR3 spans 15 amino acids. Trimming took off 2 bases at V and 1 base at J, with 9 bases between the two ends.

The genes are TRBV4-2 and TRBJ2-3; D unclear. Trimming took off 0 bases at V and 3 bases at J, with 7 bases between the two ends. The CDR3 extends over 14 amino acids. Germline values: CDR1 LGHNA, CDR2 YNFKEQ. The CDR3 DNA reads TGTGCCAGCAGCCAAGACCGTCTAACAGATACGCAGTATTTT. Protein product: CASSQDRLTDTQYF.

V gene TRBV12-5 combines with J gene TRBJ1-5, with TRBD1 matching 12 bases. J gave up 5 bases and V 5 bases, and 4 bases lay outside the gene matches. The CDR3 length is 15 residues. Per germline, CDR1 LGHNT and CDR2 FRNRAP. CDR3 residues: CASGLGTGGDQPQHF. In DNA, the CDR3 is TGTGCTAGTGGTCTTGGGACAGGGGGCGATCAGCCCCAGCATTTT. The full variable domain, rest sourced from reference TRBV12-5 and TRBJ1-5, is DARVTQTPRHKVTEMGQEVTMRCQPILGHNTVFWYRQTMMQGLELLAYFRNRAPLDDSGMPKDRFSAEMPDATLATLKIQPSEPRDSAVYFCASGLGTGGDQPQHFGDGTRLSIL.

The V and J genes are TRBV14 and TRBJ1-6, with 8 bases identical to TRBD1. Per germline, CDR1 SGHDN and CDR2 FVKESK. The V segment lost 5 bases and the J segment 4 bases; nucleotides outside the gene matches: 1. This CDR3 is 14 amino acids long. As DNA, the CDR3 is TGTGCCAGCAGCTGGACAGGGTATAATTCACCCCTCCACTTT. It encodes CASSWTGYNSPLHF.

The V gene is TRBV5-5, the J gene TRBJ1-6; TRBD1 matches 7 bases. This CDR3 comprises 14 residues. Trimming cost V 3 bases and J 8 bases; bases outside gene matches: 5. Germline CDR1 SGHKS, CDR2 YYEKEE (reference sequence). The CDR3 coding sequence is TGTGCCAGCAGCTATGCAGGGGGAGATTCACCCCTCCACTTT. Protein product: CASSYAGGDSPLHF.

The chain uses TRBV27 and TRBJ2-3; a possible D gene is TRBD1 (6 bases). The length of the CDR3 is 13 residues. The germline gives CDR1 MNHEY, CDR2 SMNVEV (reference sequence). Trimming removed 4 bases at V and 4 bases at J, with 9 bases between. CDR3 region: CASSSAGADTQYF. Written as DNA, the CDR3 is TGTGCCAGCAGTTCAGCAGGGGCAGATACGCAGTATTTT.

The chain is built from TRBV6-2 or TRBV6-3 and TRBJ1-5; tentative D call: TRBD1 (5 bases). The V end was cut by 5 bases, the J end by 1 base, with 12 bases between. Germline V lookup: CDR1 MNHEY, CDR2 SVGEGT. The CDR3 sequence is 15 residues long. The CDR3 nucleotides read TGTGCCAGCAGTAGGGGACTTCCGAGCAATCAGCCCCAGCATTTT. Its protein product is CASSRGLPSNQPQHF.

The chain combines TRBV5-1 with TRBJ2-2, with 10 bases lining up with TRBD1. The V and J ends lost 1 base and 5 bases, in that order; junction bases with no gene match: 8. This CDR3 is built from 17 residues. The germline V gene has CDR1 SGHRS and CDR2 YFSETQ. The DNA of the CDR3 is TGCGCCAGCAGCTTGACGCAACCGGGACAGGGGACCGGGGAGCTGTTTTTT. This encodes CASSLTQPGQGTGELFF.

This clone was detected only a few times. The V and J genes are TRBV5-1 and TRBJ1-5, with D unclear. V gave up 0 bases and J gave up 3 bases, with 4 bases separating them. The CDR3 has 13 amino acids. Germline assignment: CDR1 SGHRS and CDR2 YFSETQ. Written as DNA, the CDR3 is TGCGCCAGCAGCTTGGATATCAATCAGCCCCAGCATTTT. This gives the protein CASSLDINQPQHF.

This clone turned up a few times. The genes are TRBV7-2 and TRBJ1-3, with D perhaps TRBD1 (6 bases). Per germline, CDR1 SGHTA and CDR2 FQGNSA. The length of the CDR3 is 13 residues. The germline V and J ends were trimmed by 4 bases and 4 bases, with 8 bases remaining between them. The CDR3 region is CASSSGAGNTIYF. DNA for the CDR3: TGTGCCAGCAGCTCAGGGGCGGGAAACACCATATATTTT.

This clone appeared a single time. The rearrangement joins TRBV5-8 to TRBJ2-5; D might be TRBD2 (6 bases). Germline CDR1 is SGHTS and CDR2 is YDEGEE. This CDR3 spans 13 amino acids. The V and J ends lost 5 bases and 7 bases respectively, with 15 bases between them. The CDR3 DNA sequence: TGTGCCAGCAGATTACTAGCTGTCGTGACCCAGTACTTC. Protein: CASRLLAVVTQYF.

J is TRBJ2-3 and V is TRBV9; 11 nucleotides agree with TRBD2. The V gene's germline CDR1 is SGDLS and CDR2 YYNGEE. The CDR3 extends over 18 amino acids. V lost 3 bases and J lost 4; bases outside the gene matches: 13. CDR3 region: CASSASTSTSGGSDTQYF. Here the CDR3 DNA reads TGTGCCAGCAGCGCTTCAACATCCACTAGCGGGGGATCAGATACGCAGTATTTT.

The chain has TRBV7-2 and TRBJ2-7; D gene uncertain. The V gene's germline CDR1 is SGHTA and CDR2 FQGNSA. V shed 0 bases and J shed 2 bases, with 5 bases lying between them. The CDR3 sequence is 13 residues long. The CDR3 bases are TGTGCCAGCAGCTTAGCGGCCACCTACGAGCAGTACTTC. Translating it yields CASSLAATYEQYF. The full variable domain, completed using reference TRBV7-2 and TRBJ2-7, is GAGVSQSPSNKVTEKGKDVELRCDPISGHTALYWYRQSLGQGLEFLIYFQGNSAPDKSGLPSDRFSAERTGGSVSTLTIQRTQQEDSAVYLCASSLAATYEQYFGPGTRLTVT.

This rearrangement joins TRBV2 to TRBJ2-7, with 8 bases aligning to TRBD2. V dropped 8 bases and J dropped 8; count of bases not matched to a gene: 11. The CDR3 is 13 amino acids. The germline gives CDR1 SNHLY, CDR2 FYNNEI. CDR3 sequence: CASGLAGNPKQYF. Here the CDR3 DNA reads TGTGCCAGCGGGCTAGCGGGTAACCCAAAGCAGTACTTC.

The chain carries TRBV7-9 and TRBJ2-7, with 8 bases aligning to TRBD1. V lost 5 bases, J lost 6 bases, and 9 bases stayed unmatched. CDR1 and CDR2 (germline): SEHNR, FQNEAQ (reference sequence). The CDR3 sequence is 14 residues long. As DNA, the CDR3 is TGTGCCAGCAGCCTCGGACAGGGAATGGTCGAGCAGTACTTC. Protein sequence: CASSLGQGMVEQYF. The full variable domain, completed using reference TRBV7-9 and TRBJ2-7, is DTGVSQNPRHKITKRGQNVTFRCDPISEHNRLYWYRQTLGQGPEFLTYFQNEAQLEKSRLLSDRFSAERPKGSFSTLEIQRTEQGDSAMYLCASSLGQGMVEQYFGPGTRLTVT.

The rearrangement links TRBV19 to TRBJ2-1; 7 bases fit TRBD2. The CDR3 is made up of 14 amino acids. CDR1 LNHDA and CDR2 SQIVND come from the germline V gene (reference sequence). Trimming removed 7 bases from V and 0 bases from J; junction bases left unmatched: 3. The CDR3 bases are TGTGCCAGTATGGGACTAAGCTCCTACAATGAGCAGTTCTTC. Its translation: CASMGLSSYNEQFF. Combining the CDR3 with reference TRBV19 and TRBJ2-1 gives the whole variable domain DGGITQSPKYLFRKEGQNVTLSCEQNLNHDAMYWYRQDPGQGLRLIYYSQIVNDFQKGDIAEGYSVSREKKESFPLTVTSAQKNPTAFYLCASMGLSSYNEQFFGPGTRLTVL.

The CDR3 DNA follows: TGTGCCAGCCTGGGACAGGGTGGTTCACCCCTCCACTTT. Translated: CASLGQGGSPLHF. The chain combines TRBV28 with TRBJ1-6; 9 positions agree with TRBD1. V was clipped by 8 bases and J by 9 bases; unmatched bases: 5. CDR1 is MDHEN and CDR2 is SYDVKM in the germline V gene. The CDR3 has 13 residues.

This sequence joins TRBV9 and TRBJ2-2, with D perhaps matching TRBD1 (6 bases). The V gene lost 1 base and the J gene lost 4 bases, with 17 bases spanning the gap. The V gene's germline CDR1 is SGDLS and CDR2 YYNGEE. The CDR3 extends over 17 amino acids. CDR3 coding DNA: TGTGCCAGCAGCGTACACCCCCCAGGGGCGAGCACCGGGGAGCTGTTTTTT. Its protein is CASSVHPPGASTGELFF.

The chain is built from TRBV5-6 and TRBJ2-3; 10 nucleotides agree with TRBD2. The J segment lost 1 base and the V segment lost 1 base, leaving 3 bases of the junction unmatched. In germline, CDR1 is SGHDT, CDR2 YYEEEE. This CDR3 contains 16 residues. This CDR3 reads CASSLFLAGGTDTQYF. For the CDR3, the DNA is TGTGCCAGCAGCTTGTTTCTAGCGGGGGGCACAGATACGCAGTATTTT.

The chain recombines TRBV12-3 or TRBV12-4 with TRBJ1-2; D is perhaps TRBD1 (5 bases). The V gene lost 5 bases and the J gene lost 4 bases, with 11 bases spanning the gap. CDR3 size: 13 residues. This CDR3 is CASSRQKIYGYTF. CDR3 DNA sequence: TGTGCCAGCAGTAGACAGAAGATCTATGGCTACACCTTC.

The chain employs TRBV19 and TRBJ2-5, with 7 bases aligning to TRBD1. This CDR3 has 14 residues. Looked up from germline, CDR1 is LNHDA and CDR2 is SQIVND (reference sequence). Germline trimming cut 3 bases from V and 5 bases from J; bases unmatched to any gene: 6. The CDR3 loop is CASSIRGGRETQYF. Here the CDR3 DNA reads TGTGCCAGTAGTATCAGAGGGGGCCGTGAGACCCAGTACTTC.

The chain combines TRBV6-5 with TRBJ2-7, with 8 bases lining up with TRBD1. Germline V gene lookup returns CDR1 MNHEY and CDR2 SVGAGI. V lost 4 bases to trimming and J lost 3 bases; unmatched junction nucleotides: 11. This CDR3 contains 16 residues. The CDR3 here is CASSSRDRTPYYEQYF. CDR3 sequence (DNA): TGTGCCAGCAGTTCCCGGGACAGGACACCCTACTACGAGCAGTACTTC.

The CDR3 loop reads CASSDTHRGAGGELFF. The CDR3 DNA reads as TGTGCCAGCAGTGATACACACAGGGGCGCCGGCGGGGAGCTGTTTTTT. This chain connects TRBV5-4 to TRBJ2-2; 7 nucleotides agree with TRBD1. Trimming cost V 5 bases and J 7 bases; bases outside gene matches: 14. The CDR3 consists of 16 residues. Germline values: CDR1 SGHNT, CDR2 YYREEE (reference sequence).

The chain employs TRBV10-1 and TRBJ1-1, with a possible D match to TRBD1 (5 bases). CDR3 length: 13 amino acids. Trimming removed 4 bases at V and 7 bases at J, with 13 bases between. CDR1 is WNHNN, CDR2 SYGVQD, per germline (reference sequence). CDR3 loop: CASSVNFDSEAFF. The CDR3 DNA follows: TGCGCCAGCAGTGTTAATTTTGACAGTGAAGCTTTCTTT.